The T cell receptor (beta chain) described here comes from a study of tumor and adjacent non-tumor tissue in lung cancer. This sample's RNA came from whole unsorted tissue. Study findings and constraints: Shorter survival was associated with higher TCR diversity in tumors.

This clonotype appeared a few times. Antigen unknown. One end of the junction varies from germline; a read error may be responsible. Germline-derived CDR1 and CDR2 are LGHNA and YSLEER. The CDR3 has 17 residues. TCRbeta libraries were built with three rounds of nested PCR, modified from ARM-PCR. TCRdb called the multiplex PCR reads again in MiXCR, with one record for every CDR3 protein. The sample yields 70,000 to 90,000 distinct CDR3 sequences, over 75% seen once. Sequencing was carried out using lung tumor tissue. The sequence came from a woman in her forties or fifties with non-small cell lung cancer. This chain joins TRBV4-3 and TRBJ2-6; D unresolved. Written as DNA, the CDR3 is TGCGCCAGCAGCCAAGACGCAGGTTTGTCTGGGACCAACGTCCTGACTTTC. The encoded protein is CASSQDAGLSGTNVLTF.